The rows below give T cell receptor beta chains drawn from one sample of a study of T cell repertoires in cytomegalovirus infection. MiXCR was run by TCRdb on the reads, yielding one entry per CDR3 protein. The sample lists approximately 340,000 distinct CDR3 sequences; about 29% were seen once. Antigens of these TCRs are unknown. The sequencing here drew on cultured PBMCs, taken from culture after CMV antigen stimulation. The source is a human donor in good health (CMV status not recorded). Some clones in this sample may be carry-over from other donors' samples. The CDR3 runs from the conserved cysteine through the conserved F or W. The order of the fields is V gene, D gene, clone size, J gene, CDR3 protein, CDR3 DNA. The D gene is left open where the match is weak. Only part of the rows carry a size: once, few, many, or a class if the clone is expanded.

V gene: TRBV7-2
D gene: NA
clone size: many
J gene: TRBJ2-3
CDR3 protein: CASSFLGADTQYF
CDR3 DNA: TGTGCCAGCAGCTTTTTAGGGGCAGATACGCAGTATTTT

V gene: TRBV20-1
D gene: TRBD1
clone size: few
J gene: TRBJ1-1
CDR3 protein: CSVPTGDGGTEAFF
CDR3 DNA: TGCAGTGTTCCGACAGGGGATGGGGGGACTGAAGCTTTCTTT

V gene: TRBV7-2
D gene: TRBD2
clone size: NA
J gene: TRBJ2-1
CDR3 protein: CASSKEGLAGVNEQFF
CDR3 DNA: TGTGCCAGCAGCAAAGAGGGACTAGCGGGAGTGAATGAGCAGTTCTTC

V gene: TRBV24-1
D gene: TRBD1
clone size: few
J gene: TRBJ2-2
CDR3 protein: CATSDARDRSSGELFF
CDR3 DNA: TGTGCCACCAGTGATGCCCGGGACAGAAGTTCCGGGGAGCTGTTTTTT

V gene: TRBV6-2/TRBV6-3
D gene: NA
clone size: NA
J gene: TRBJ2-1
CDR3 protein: CASSVDPATALYNEQFF
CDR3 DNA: TGTGCCAGCAGTGTTGACCCGGCAACCGCCCTATACAATGAGCAGTTCTTC

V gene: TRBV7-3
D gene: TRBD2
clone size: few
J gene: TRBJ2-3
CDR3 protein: CASSLTPTSPTDTQYF
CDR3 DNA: TGTGCCAGCAGCTTAACTCCGACTAGCCCCACAGATACGCAGTATTTT

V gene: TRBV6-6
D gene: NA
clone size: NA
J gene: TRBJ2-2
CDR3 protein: CASSYPDSGELFF
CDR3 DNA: TGTGCCAGCAGTTATCCGGACTCCGGGGAGCTGTTTTTT

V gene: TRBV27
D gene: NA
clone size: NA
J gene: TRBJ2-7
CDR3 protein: CASSRTRDGSYEQYF
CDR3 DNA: TGTGCCAGCAGTAGGACCCGGGACGGCTCCTACGAGCAGTACTTC

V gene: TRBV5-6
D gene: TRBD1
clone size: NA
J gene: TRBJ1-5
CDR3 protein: CASSLGGQHNQPQHF
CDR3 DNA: TGTGCCAGCAGCTTGGGGGGACAGCACAATCAGCCCCAGCATTTT

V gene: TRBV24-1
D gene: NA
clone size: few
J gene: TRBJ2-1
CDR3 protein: CATSDHTQLQGSSF
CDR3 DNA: TGTGCCACCAGTGACCACACCCAATTACAGGGTTCCAGCTTC

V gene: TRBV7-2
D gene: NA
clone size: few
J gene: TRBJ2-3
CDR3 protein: CASSLGVGTQYF
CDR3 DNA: TGTGCCAGCAGCTTAGGTGTAGGTACGCAGTATTTT

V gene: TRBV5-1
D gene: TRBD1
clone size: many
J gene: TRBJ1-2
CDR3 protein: CASSFGQGNGYTF
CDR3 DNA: TGCGCCAGCAGCTTTGGACAGGGTAATGGCTACACCTTC

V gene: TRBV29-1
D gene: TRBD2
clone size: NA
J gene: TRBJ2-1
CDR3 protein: CSAVGLAAGREQFF
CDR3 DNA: TGCAGCGCCGTGGGACTAGCGGCCGGTAGGGAGCAGTTCTTC

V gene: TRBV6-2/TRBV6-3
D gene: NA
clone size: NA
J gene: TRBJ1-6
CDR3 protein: CASRPDRITSPLHF
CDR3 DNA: TGTGCCAGCAGGCCCGACAGGATTACTTCACCCCTCCACTTT

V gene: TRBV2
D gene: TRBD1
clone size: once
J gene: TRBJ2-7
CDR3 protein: CASRLGQGSYEQYF
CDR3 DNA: TGTGCCAGCAGACTTGGACAGGGCTCCTACGAGCAGTACTTC

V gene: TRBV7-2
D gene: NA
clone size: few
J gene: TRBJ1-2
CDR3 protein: CASSLAQTYGYTF
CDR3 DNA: TGTGCCAGCAGCTTAGCACAGACCTATGGCTACACCTTC

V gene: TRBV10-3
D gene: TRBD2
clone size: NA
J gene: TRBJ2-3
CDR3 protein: CAIRLTSDRTDTQYF
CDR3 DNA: TGTGCCATCAGGCTGACTAGCGACCGCACAGATACGCAGTATTTT

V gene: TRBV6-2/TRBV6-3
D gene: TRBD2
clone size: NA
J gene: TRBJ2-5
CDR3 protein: CASSYVLGLAGEQETQYF
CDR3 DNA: TGTGCCAGCAGTTACGTTCTGGGACTAGCGGGGGAGCAAGAGACCCAGTACTTC

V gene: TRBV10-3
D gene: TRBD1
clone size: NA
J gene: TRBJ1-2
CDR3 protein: CAITLDRDVGYTF
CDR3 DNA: TGTGCCATCACTCTGGACAGGGATGTAGGCTACACCTTC

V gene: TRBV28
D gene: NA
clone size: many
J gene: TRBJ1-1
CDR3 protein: CASSLRQVNTEAFF
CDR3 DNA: TGTGCCAGCAGTTTGCGCCAAGTGAACACTGAAGCTTTCTTT

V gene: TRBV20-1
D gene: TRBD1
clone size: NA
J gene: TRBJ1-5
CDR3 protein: CSANAGTGILEPQHF
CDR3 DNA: TGCAGTGCCAACGCCGGGACAGGGATTCTTGAGCCCCAGCATTTT

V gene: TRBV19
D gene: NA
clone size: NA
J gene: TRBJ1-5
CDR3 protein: CASRTRGISNQPQHF
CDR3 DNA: TGTGCCAGTAGGACGAGAGGGATCAGCAATCAGCCCCAGCATTTT

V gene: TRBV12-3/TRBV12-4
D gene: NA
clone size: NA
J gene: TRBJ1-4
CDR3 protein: CASTPQGGGEKLFF
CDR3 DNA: TGTGCCAGCACCCCCCAGGGCGGGGGTGAAAAACTGTTTTTT

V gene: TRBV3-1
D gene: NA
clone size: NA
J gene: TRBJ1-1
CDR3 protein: CASSQDLGPTAAFF
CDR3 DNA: TGTGCCAGCAGCCAAGATCTTGGGCCGACTGCCGCTTTCTTT

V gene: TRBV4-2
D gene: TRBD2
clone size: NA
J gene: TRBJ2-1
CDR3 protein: CASSQGPGLGDNEQFF
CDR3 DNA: TGTGCCAGCAGCCAAGGTCCGGGACTAGGGGACAATGAGCAGTTCTTC

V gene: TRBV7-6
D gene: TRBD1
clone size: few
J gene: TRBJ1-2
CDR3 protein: CASSPRTGWSGYTF
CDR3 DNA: TGTGCCAGCAGCCCAAGGACAGGCTGGTCTGGCTACACCTTC

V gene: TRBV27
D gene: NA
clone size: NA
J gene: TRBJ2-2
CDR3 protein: CASSLSLTGGELFF
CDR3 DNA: TGTGCCAGCAGTTTATCGCTGACCGGCGGGGAGCTGTTTTTT

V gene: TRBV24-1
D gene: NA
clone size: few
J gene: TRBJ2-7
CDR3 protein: CATSDSGTSPDEQYF
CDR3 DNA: TGTGCCACCAGTGATTCCGGGACTTCTCCTGACGAGCAGTACTTC

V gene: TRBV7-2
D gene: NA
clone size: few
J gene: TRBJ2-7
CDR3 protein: CASSLGLTVSYEQYF
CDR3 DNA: TGTGCCAGCAGCCTGGGGTTGACGGTGTCCTACGAGCAGTACTTC

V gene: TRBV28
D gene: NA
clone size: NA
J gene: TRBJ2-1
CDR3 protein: CASSPHRESSYNEQFF
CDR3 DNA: TGTGCCAGCAGCCCGCACCGGGAGAGCTCCTACAATGAGCAGTTCTTC

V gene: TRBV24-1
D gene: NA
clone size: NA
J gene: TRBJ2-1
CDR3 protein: CATSDPQWGGRSPAFF
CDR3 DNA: TGTGCCACCAGTGATCCCCAGTGGGGCGGGCGCAGCCCTGCTTTTTTC

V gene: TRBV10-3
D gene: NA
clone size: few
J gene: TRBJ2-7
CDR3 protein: CAISVDTTYEQYF
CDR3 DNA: TGTGCCATCAGTGTAGACACCACCTACGAGCAGTACTTC

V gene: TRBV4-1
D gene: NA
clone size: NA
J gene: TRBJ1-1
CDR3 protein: CASSQKQRDLNTEAFF
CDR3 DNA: TGCGCCAGCAGCCAAAAGCAAAGGGACCTGAACACTGAAGCTTTCTTT

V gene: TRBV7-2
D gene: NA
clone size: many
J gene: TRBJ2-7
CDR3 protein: CASSLGAGRESSYEQYF
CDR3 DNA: TGTGCCAGCAGCTTAGGTGCGGGTCGGGAGAGCTCCTACGAGCAGTACTTC

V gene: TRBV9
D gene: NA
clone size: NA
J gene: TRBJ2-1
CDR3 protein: CASSGPHGASSYNEQFF
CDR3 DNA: TGTGCCAGCAGCGGACCCCATGGGGCCAGCTCCTACAATGAGCAGTTCTTC

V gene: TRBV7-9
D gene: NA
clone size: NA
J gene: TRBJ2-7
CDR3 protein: CASSLTFGTRSYEQYF
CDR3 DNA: TGTGCCAGCAGCCTAACATTCGGGACTCGCTCCTACGAGCAGTACTTC

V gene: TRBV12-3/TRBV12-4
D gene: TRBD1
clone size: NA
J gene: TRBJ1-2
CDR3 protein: CASSLWTGLANYGYTF
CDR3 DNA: TGTGCCAGCAGCCTCTGGACAGGACTTGCTAACTATGGCTACACCTTC

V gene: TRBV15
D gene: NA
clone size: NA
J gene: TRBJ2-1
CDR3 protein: CATSPDRGSNEQFF
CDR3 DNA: TGTGCCACCAGCCCAGACCGGGGTAGCAATGAGCAGTTCTTC

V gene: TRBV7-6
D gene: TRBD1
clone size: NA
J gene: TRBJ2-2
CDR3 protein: CASSPRTGEDTGELFF
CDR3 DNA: TGTGCCAGCAGCCCACGGACAGGGGAGGACACCGGGGAGCTGTTTTTT

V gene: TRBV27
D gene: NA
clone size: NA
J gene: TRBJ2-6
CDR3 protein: CASSFGRTGANVLTF
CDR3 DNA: TGTGCCAGCAGTTTCGGAAGGACCGGAGCCAACGTCCTGACTTTC

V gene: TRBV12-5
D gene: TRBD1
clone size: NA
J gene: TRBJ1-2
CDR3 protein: CASGSGTGAGYTF
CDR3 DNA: TGTGCTAGTGGTTCCGGGACAGGGGCCGGCTACACCTTC

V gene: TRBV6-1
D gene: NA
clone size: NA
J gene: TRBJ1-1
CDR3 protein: CASRASPGARNTEAFF
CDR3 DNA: TGTGCCAGCAGGGCGAGTCCCGGGGCTCGGAACACTGAAGCTTTCTTT

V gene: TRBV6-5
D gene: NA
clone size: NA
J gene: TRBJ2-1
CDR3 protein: CASSYVKGTISYNEQFF
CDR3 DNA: TGTGCCAGCAGTTACGTCAAGGGTACGATCTCCTACAATGAGCAGTTCTTC

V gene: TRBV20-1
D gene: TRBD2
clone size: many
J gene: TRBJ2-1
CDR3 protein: CSAKLAGVYNEQFF
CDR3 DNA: TGCAGTGCCAAACTAGCGGGAGTGTACAATGAGCAGTTCTTC

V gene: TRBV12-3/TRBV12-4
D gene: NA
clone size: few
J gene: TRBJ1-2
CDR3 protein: CASRGYREGYGYTF
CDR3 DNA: TGTGCCAGCAGAGGATACCGGGAGGGCTATGGCTACACCTTC

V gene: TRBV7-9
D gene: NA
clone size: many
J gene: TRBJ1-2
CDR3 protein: CASSPRRGPGHGYTF
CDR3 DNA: TGTGCCAGCAGCCCCCGACGGGGGCCCGGGCATGGCTACACCTTC

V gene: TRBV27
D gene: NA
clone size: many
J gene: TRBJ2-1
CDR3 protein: CASRPGTLIYNEQFF
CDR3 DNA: TGTGCCAGCAGGCCAGGGACCTTAATCTACAATGAGCAGTTCTTC

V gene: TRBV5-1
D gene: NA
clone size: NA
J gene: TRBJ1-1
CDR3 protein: CASSLGPSRGNTEAFF
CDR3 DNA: TGCGCCAGCAGCTTGGGCCCGTCAAGGGGCAACACTGAAGCTTTCTTT

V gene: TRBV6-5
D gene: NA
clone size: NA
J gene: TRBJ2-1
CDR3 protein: CASSPVGSYEQFF
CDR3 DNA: TGTGCCAGCAGCCCGGTGGGTTCCTATGAGCAGTTCTTC

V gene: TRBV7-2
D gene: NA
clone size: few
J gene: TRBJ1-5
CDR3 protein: CASSLGFMAAGGNQPQHF
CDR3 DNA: TGTGCCAGCAGCTTAGGCTTTATGGCGGCCGGGGGCAATCAGCCCCAGCATTTT

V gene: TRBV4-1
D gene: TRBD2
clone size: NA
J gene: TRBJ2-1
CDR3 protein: CASSQDPPSGSTYNEQFF
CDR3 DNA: TGCGCCAGCAGCCAAGATCCACCCAGCGGGAGCACCTACAATGAGCAGTTCTTC

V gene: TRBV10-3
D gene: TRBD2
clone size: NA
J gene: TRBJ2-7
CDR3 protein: CAISGGSGRAGEQYF
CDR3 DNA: TGTGCCATCAGTGGAGGTAGCGGGAGGGCCGGCGAGCAGTACTTC

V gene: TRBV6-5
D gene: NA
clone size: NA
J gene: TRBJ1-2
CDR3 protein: CASSYWQTEGYTF
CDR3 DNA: TGTGCCAGCAGTTACTGGCAGACAGAAGGCTACACCTTC

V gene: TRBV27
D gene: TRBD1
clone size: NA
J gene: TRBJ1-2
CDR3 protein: CASSPWTGEGNYGYTF
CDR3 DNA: TGTGCCAGCAGTCCCTGGACAGGGGAAGGGAACTATGGCTACACCTTC

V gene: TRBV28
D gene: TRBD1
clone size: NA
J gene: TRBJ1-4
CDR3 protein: CASRSGRGNEKLFF
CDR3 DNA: TGTGCCAGCAGGTCGGGCAGGGGGAATGAAAAACTGTTTTTT

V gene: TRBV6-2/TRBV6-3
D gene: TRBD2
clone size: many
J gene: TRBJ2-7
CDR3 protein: CASTLTRGGAYEQYF
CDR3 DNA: TGTGCCAGCACCTTGACCCGCGGGGGAGCCTACGAGCAGTACTTC